This TCR beta chain was profiled in a study of early stage breast cancer tumors. Profiled with immunoSEQ multiplex PCR; TCRdb holds only in-frame clones, not every one. The table lists about 8,400 clones, approximately 80% of them singletons. The TCR sequence derives from a person in their sixties or seventies with breast cancer. Sequencing was carried out using normal breast tissue next to the tumor.

The CDR3 protein is CASSHFGTGRHSPLHF. In DNA, the CDR3 is TGTGCCAGCAGCCATTTTGGAACAGGGAGACATTCACCCCTCCACTTT. This sequence joins TRBV5-4 and TRBJ1-6; perhaps TRBD1 as D (6 bases). There are 16 residues in the CDR3. Germline CDR1 is SGHNT and CDR2 is YYREEE (reference sequence). V lost 4 bases to trimming and J lost 8 bases, with 19 bases between them. The entire variable domain, with the rest obtained from reference TRBV5-4 and TRBJ1-6, is as follows: ETGVTQSPTHLIKTRGQQVTLRCSSQSGHNTVSWYQQALGQGPQFIFQYYREEENGRGNFPPRFSGLQFPNYSSELNVNALELDDSALYLCASSHFGTGRHSPLHFGNGTRLTVT.